One and the same sample provided the 8 T cell receptor beta chains below, sequenced in a study of CXCR4 blockade with PD-1 therapy in pancreatic cancer. Profiled with immunoSEQ multiplex PCR; TCRdb holds only in-frame clones, not every one. In the table there are roughly 15,000 clones, roughly 72% of which are singletons. The sequencing input was tumor tissue. The receptors come from a human donor with pancreatic ductal adenocarcinoma.

The rearrangement joins TRBV19 to TRBJ1-5; 8 positions match TRBD1. CDR1 LNHDA and CDR2 SQIVND come from the germline V gene (reference sequence). The CDR3 is 20 amino acids. Germline trimming cut 5 bases from V and 0 bases from J; bases unmatched to any gene: 18. The CDR3 region is CASSRTPAGTGRRSNQPQHF. The CDR3, as DNA: TGTGCCAGTAGTCGGACGCCTGCCGGGACAGGCCGTCGTAGCAATCAGCCCCAGCATTTT. Supplemented by reference TRBV19 and TRBJ1-5, the full variable domain reads DGGITQSPKYLFRKEGQNVTLSCEQNLNHDAMYWYRQDPGQGLRLIYYSQIVNDFQKGDIAEGYSVSREKKESFPLTVTSAQKNPTAFYLCASSRTPAGTGRRSNQPQHFGDGTRLSIL.

CDR3 in amino acids: CASSRDLGTEAFF. CDR3 coding DNA: TGTGCCAGCTCACGAGACCTGGGCACTGAAGCTTTCTTT. The V and J genes are TRBV18 and TRBJ1-1; D uncertain. The V gene lost 4 bases and the J gene lost 4 bases, with 10 bases spanning the gap. This CDR3 region has 13 residues. The germline V gene encodes CDR1 KGHSH and CDR2 LQKENI.

This clone has only a few counts. The chain employs TRBV6-7 and TRBJ2-7; D is possibly TRBD2 (5 bases). TRBV6-7 is reported as an ORF; its role is uncertain. CDR3 length: 16 residues. Trimming cost V 10 bases and J 2 bases, with 24 bases left between them. CDR3 sequence (DNA): TGTGCCACCACCAAGCGGAGAGACCCCTCAGCCTACGAGCAGTACTTC. Translation: CATTKRRDPSAYEQYF.

V usage is TRBV10-2 and J usage is TRBJ1-4; D remains unclear. Germline V gene data show CDR1 as WSHSY and CDR2 as SAAADI. V dropped 7 bases and J dropped 2 bases, with 11 bases sitting between them. The CDR3 is 14 amino acids. In DNA form, the CDR3 reads TGCGCCAGCACGACCGACCGCACTAATGAAAAACTGTTTTTT. Translating gives CASTTDRTNEKLFF.

CDR3 residues: CASSQSGGAFSGNTIYF. DNA of the CDR3: TGTGCCAGCTCACAAAGTGGAGGGGCCTTCTCTGGAAACACCATATATTTT. The gene calls are TRBV18 and TRBJ1-3; D possibly corresponds to TRBD1 (5 bases). V lost 4 bases to trimming and J lost 0 bases, with 16 bases between them. Germline lookup yields CDR1 KGHSH and CDR2 LQKENI. The CDR3 loop spans 17 amino acids.

CDR3 bases: TGTGCCAGTAGATCGGGACAGGGTGAGCGGGAGCAGTACTTC. It specifies CASRSGQGEREQYF. The J gene is TRBJ2-7, the V gene TRBV19; 9 bases line up with TRBD1. This CDR3 is built from 14 residues. V lost 6 bases and J lost 7; bases outside the gene matches: 10. The germline CDR1 and CDR2 sequences are LNHDA and SQIVND (reference sequence).

This clone was counted only a few times. The rearrangement uses TRBV18 and TRBJ2-3, with D tentatively TRBD1 or TRBD2 (5 bases each). Germline assignment: CDR1 KGHSH and CDR2 LQKENI. V gave up 6 bases and J gave up 3 bases, with 10 bases separating them. This CDR3 is built from 13 residues. The CDR3 loop is CASSGVWTDTQYF. Written as DNA, the CDR3 is TGTGCCAGCTCGGGGGTTTGGACAGATACGCAGTATTTT.

The rearrangement joins TRBV15 to TRBJ2-1; 7 positions match TRBD2. There are 15 residues in the CDR3. Germline loops: CDR1 LNHNV, CDR2 YYDKDF (reference sequence). The V segment lost 1 base and the J segment 0 bases; nucleotides outside the gene matches: 0. In nucleotides, the CDR3 is TGTGCCACCAGCAGAGTAGCGGGCTCCTACAATGAGCAGTTCTTC. Protein: CATSRVAGSYNEQFF.